The T cell receptor beta chain described here comes from a study of CD8 T cells in Susac syndrome (dated by TCRdb to about 2019). For the study in its entirety: The study used repertoire sequencing to test whether antigen drove CD8+ T cell activation and differentiation in Susac syndrome. The clonality of the CD8+ T cell repertoire was compared across approximately twelve healthy donors, roughly 14 Susac syndrome patients and fewer than 16 multiple sclerosis patients. The research as a whole found: The study acknowledged that relatively few individuals were included in the TCR sequencing and HLA analysis.

Remarks on this clonotype: Its antigen is still unknown. Base quality data are lacking; no much larger clone is found one base away.

The V and J ends are trimmed by 2 bases and 2 bases, leaving 11 bases between them. The CDR3 runs 15 amino acids, cysteine and phenylalanine included. CDR3 DNA only is kept here, 45 bases in frame from base 1. CDR1 SGHNT and CDR2 YYREEE are derived from the germline V gene (reference sequence). Peripheral blood CD8+ and CD4+ T cells from healthy donors, Susac syndrome patients and multiple sclerosis patients were profiled by high-throughput TCR beta sequencing. Healthy donors were included as age- and sex-matched controls. Bulk CD8+ and CD4+ T cells were purified by magnetic negative isolation, whereas CD8+ TEMRA cells were enriched by FACS. Blood was collected in EDTA tubes and processed within 24 hours, with PBMCs isolated through density gradient centrifugation. PBMCs destined for TCR sequencing were cryopreserved in liquid nitrogen and later thawed in a 37 °C water bath. The sorted or isolated CD4+, CD8+ and CD8+ TEMRA cells reached a purity of at least 90%.

RNA was extracted using the RNeasy kit, and about 0.5 to 1 ug of the RNA was reverse transcribed with random hexamers. The immunoSEQ multiplex PCR assay, covering 54 Vbeta and 13 Jbeta segments, was used to amplify TCR beta CDR3 regions. Bias from PCR amplification was corrected by using a synthetic template baseline for primer optimization and for computational correction. On the authors' methods: Reads were annotated to V, D and J genes per IMGT and analyzed with immunoSEQ Analyzer, keeping only productive sequences. To calculate clonality, Shannon entropy was normalized by log2 of the number of productive unique sequences and then subtracted from one. For each patient and control, public and private clones were evaluated among the 100 most prevalent clones. Susac-specific clones were defined as absent from healthy and MS cohorts, 850 to 1,300 published viral clones and other ImmuneACCESS disease sequences. The raw public data were reprocessed by TCRdb itself: fastp quality trimming at Q25, MiXCR clonotype calling, in-frame beta chains only. Rows are combined by CDR3 protein, so each entry shows the most common genes and DNA. V and J calls and clone size were set by TCRdb, not the authors. The sample table lists 60,000 to 75,000 distinct CDR3 sequences, 85% to 95% of them with a count of one. The ten top clones hold roughly 0.24% of the sample.

Sequenced: CD8+ T cells from PBMCs. The chain joins TRBV5-4 to TRBJ2-1; a confident D gene designation cannot be given. The sequence was obtained from a human donor in good health. The CDR3 has the sequence CASSFATLPYNEQFF. The sequence in DNA is TGTGCCAGCAGCTTTGCCACACTTCCCTACAATGAGCAGTTCTTC.